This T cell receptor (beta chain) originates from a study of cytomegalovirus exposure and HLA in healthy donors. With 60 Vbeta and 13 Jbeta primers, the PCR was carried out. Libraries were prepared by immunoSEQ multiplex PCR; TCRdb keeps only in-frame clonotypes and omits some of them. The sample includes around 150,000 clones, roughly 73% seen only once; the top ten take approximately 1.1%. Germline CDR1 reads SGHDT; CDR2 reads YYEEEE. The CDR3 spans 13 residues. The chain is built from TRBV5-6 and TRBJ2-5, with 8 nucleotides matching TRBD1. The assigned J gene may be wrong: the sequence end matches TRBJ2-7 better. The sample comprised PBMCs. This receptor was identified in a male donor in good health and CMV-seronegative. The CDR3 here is CASSLDRGNEQYF. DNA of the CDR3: TGTGCCAGCAGCTTGGACAGGGGGAACGAGCAGTACTTC.